The TCR beta chain under discussion was sequenced for a study of shared clonotypes between healthy human individuals. Naive CD8 isolation took CD45RO-negative cells positively selected for CCR7 and excluded terminally differentiated effector memory CD45RA+ cells. Germline V gene sequence: CDR1 ENHRY, CDR2 SYGVKD. V was clipped by 0 bases and J by 2 bases, with 8 bases between them. This CDR3 region has 16 residues. Regarding this clone: Its matching antigen is unknown.

The table came from immunoSEQ multiplex PCR; TCRdb's copy has only in-frame clones and leaves some out. The sample gives millions of clones, 85% to 95% of which show up once; around 1.7% is in the top ten. Broader study findings: Clonotype sharing among the donors was expected to vary with sequencing depth. The rarefaction results pointed to incomplete sorted-subset sequencing despite large depth.

This clonotype was obtained from a man aged 18 to 29 in good health. Some clones in this sample may be carry-over from other donors' samples. This chain connects TRBV10-3 to TRBJ2-6, with no clear D. The specimen sequenced was naive CD8+ T cells from PBMCs. The CDR3 spells CAISESTPPGANVLTF. The CDR3 DNA reads as TGTGCCATCAGTGAGTCGACTCCCCCTGGGGCCAACGTCCTGACTTTC.